This passage covers 8 T cell receptor beta chains from one sample sequenced in a study of blood T cell repertoires in COVID-19. Measured with immunoSEQ multiplex PCR; TCRdb has only the in-frame clones, and not every one. The sample lists approximately 300,000 clones, about nine tenths occurring once. Sequences were obtained from peripheral blood. Receptors originate from a woman under 40 with COVID-19, enrolled during active disease.

The chain carries TRBV15 and TRBJ1-6, with TRBD1 matching over 7 bases. Germline V gene lookup returns CDR1 LNHNV and CDR2 YYDKDF (reference sequence). The V gene end was trimmed by 4 bases and the J gene end by 1 base; junction bases not matched to a gene: 4. The CDR3 length is 16 residues. This CDR3 reads CATSNQGVSYNSPLHF. For the CDR3, the DNA is TGTGCCACCAGCAACCAGGGGGTGTCCTATAATTCACCCCTCCACTTT.

The CDR3 sequence: CASSSGNNYGYTF. In nucleotides, the CDR3 is TGCGCCAGCAGCTCCGGGAATAACTATGGCTACACCTTC. The V gene is TRBV5-1, the J gene TRBJ1-2; no firm D call. CDR1 and CDR2 (germline): SGHRS, YFSETQ. The V and J ends lost 3 bases and 1 base respectively, with 7 bases between them. This CDR3 region has 13 residues.

CDR3 protein: CASSFAGANSPLHF. CDR3 nucleotide sequence: TGCGCCAGCAGCTTCGCGGGGGCAAATTCACCCCTCCACTTT. The rearrangement uses TRBV5-1 and TRBJ1-6; D is possibly TRBD1 (6 bases). V was pared by 2 bases and J by 7 bases, with 10 bases between. From germline, CDR1 is SGHRS and CDR2 YFSETQ. This CDR3 is 14 amino acids long.

The V and J genes are TRBV27 and TRBJ2-7; D is ambiguous. The germline V and J ends were trimmed by 6 bases and 2 bases, with 20 bases remaining between them. The CDR3 consists of 16 residues. Germline V lookup: CDR1 MNHEY, CDR2 SMNVEV (reference sequence). CDR3 sequence reads: CASSPEASRYPYEQYF. The CDR3 DNA follows: TGTGCCAGCAGCCCAGAGGCATCGCGGTATCCCTACGAGCAGTACTTC.

The J gene is TRBJ2-7, the V gene TRBV7-6; a possible D gene is TRBD1 (5 bases). With 1 base removed from V and 1 base from J, the gap between germline ends came to 11 bases. The CDR3 loop spans 15 amino acids. Per germline, CDR1 SGHVS and CDR2 FNYEAQ. The CDR3 DNA follows: TGTGCCAGCAGCTTAGTAGACAGCCCTTCCTACGAGCAGTACTTC. Translated: CASSLVDSPSYEQYF.

This rearrangement joins TRBV6-6 to TRBJ2-2; 9 nucleotides line up with TRBD1. The CDR3 covers 14 residues. Germline CDR1 and CDR2: MNHNY and SVGAGI (reference sequence). After removal of 7 bases from V and 6 bases from J, the junction contained 6 bases not matched to a gene. CDR3 residues: CASIRQGEAGELFF. The CDR3 DNA is TGTGCCAGCATACGACAGGGGGAGGCCGGGGAGCTGTTTTTT.

The chain recombines TRBV5-1 with TRBJ1-4, with 7 bases lining up with TRBD1. Looked up from germline, CDR1 is SGHRS and CDR2 is YFSETQ. V dropped 7 bases and J dropped 10; count of bases not matched to a gene: 19. The CDR3 spans 16 residues. CDR3 residues: CASPSDRWVEIGKLFF. In DNA form, the CDR3 reads TGCGCCAGCCCTTCGGACAGGTGGGTCGAGATAGGAAAACTGTTTTTT. The variable domain in full, completed from reference TRBV5-1 and TRBJ1-4, reads KAGVTQTPRYLIKTRGQQVTLSCSPISGHRSVSWYQQTPGQGLQFLFEYFSETQRNKGNFPGRFSGRQFSNSRSEMNVSTLELGDSALYLCASPSDRWVEIGKLFFGSGTQLSVL.

The chain combines TRBV30 with TRBJ1-6, with 8 positions matching TRBD1. Unmatched junction bases numbered 6, after V lost 1 base and J lost 7 bases. In germline, CDR1 is GTSNPN, CDR2 SVGIG (reference sequence). This CDR3 is built from 15 residues. This CDR3 is CAWSGAGGANSPLHF. In DNA form, the CDR3 reads TGTGCCTGGAGTGGAGCAGGGGGCGCGAATTCACCCCTCCACTTT.